The T cell receptor (beta chain) described here comes from a study of blood T cell repertoires in COVID-19. Study context: T cells, B-cell-depleted T cells, or PBMCs supplied cDNA or gDNA.

This CDR3 is 20 amino acids long. V lost 3 bases and J lost 1, with 28 bases in between. The germline V gene has CDR1 SGHNT and CDR2 YYREEE (reference sequence). The study assigned cohorts using participant-reported clinical history. Original data processing: Estimated nucleated cell counts came from reference gene primer amplification. Generated by immunoSEQ multiplex PCR, the TCRdb table keeps only in-frame clones and is missing some. The D gene and trimming were derived from the DNA, and the V and J assignments and clone size from that table. The repertoire consists of roughly 300,000 clones, with more than 75% occurring once and the leading ten covering under 1.3%.

The genes are TRBV5-4 and TRBJ1-2; perhaps TRBD1 as D (5 bases). The sequenced material came from PBMCs or T cells enriched from blood (not recorded which). The source of this sequence is a woman in her thirties who had recovered from COVID-19. Here the CDR3 reads CASSSDTRAGRTLRNYGYTF. The CDR3 DNA sequence: TGTGCCAGCAGCTCCGATACCAGGGCGGGACGGACGCTCCGTAACTATGGCTACACCTTC.